This is a list of T cell receptor beta chains from one sample in a study of T cell responses to AZD1222 COVID-19 vaccine. Sequencing was performed with immunoSEQ multiplex PCR; in TCRdb, only in-frame clones are kept and a portion is missing. The repertoire consists of some 110,000 clones, with around 90% occurring once and the leading ten covering 7% to 10%. Sequenced material: peripheral blood, taken on day 0 of AZD1222 vaccination. The origin of the receptors is an adult in good health. Both conserved end residues are part of each CDR3. A D gene is named only where the DNA matches it firmly. Clone sizes are given selectively: once, few, many, or a class where the clone is expanded.

D	J	size	V	DNA	CDR3
.	TRBJ1-4	.	TRBV7-8	TGTGCCAGCAGCGAAAACATCGTGGTCGAACTGTTTTTT	CASSENIVVELFF
.	TRBJ2-1	.	TRBV5-4	TGTGCCAGCAGCTTGAGGCCCCCCCAGGGGAGGGATGAGCAGTTCTTC	CASSLRPPQGRDEQFF
TRBD2	TRBJ2-2	.	TRBV4-2	TGTGCCAGCAGCCAAGAACTAGCGGGGTACACCGGGGAGCTGTTTTTT	CASSQELAGYTGELFF
.	TRBJ1-4	.	TRBV7-7	TGTGCCAGCAGCTTAGCCGCAGGGGATGAAAAACTGTTTTTT	CASSLAAGDEKLFF
.	TRBJ1-2	.	TRBV19	TGTGCCAGTACCTACACCGGGACCCACTTGGCTAACTATGGCTACACCTTC	CASTYTGTHLANYGYTF
TRBD1	TRBJ2-7	.	TRBV13	TGTGCCAGCAGCACCCGGACAGGAGGACCCTACGAGCAGTACTTC	CASSTRTGGPYEQYF
.	TRBJ2-7	.	TRBV7-2	TGTGCCAGCAGCTTACAGGGGATCTCCTACGAGCAGTACTTC	CASSLQGISYEQYF
TRBD1	TRBJ1-2	.	TRBV19	TGTGCCAGTAGTAGGGACAGGGTTGGCTACACCTTC	CASSRDRVGYTF
.	TRBJ1-1	.	TRBV3-1/TRBV3-2	TGTGCCAGCAGCCAAGGCGGCGGGTCCACTGAAGCTTTCTTT	CASSQGGGSTEAFF
.	TRBJ2-5	once	TRBV5-1	TGCGCCAGCAGCTTGGGGGCAGGGGAGGAGACCCAGTACTTC	CASSLGAGEETQYF
.	TRBJ2-7	few	TRBV29-1	TGCAGCTATACCGACGGGGGAATCTACGAGCAGTACTTC	CSYTDGGIYEQYF
TRBD1	TRBJ2-5	.	TRBV7-8	TGTGCCAGCAGCCCTGACAGGGTTAGAGAAGAGACCCAGTACTTC	CASSPDRVREETQYF
.	TRBJ1-1	.	TRBV19	TGTGCCAGTAGCCGCCGGGAGAACACTGAAGCTTTCTTT	CASSRRENTEAFF
.	TRBJ2-5	.	TRBV19	TGTGCCAGTAGTGGGTGGGGGGCGCCGGAGACCCAGTACTTC	CASSGWGAPETQYF
.	TRBJ2-2	.	TRBV7-3	TGTGCCAGCAGCTGGGGGTCGGTTGCCGGGGAGCTGTTTTTT	CASSWGSVAGELFF
TRBD2	TRBJ2-7	.	TRBV5-4	TGTGCCAGCAGCTTGGCTGGACTAGCGGATAACTACGAGCAGTACTTC	CASSLAGLADNYEQYF
TRBD1	TRBJ2-1	.	TRBV3-1/TRBV3-2	TGTGCCAGCAGCCAAGGTTGGGGGACAGGGGTTGGCAATGAGCAGTTCTTC	CASSQGWGTGVGNEQFF
TRBD2	TRBJ2-7	.	TRBV19	TGTGCCAGTAGACCAACCGGGGGGGACGAGCAGTACTTC	CASRPTGGDEQYF
.	TRBJ1-2	.	TRBV7-9	TGTGCCAGCAGCTTCGAGGGAACCTATGGCTACACCTTC	CASSFEGTYGYTF
.	TRBJ2-3	.	TRBV5-1	TGCGCCAGCAGCTTGGCCACGGCAGATACGCAGTATTTT	CASSLATADTQYF
.	TRBJ2-5	.	TRBV14	TGTGCCAGCAGCCCTAGACTACCAGCCGAAGGGACCCAGTACTTC	CASSPRLPAEGTQYF
.	TRBJ2-5	.	TRBV5-1	TGCGCCAGCAGCTTGTGGTTCCAAGAGACCCAGTACTTC	CASSLWFQETQYF
TRBD1	TRBJ2-7	.	TRBV7-9	TGTGCCAGCAGATTGGACAGGTCATCCTACGAGCAGTACTTC	CASRLDRSSYEQYF
TRBD2	TRBJ2-3	once	TRBV7-2	TGTGCCAGCAGCTTAGGACTAGCGGGAGCTAGCACAGATACGCAGTATTTT	CASSLGLAGASTDTQYF
.	TRBJ1-3	.	TRBV7-2	TGTGCCAGCAGCTTAGGGGAGGCGGGGACTGGAAACACCATATATTTT	CASSLGEAGTGNTIYF
.	TRBJ1-4	.	TRBV11-2	TGTGCCAGCAGCTTATACGGGGTTGAGAAGTCCCTTAATGAAAAACTGTTTTTT	CASSLYGVEKSLNEKLFF
TRBD2	TRBJ2-1	.	TRBV4-2	TGTGCCAGCAGAGATAGCGGGACGAGTTACAATGAGCAGTTCTTC	CASRDSGTSYNEQFF
TRBD1	TRBJ1-6	.	TRBV4-3	TGCGCCAGCAGCCAAGATGGGACAGGGTACTCACCCCTCCACTTT	CASSQDGTGYSPLHF
TRBD1	TRBJ2-2	.	TRBV6-4	TGTGCCAGCGCTACAGGGGGCCACACCGGGGAGCTGTTTTTT	CASATGGHTGELFF
TRBD1	TRBJ2-5	.	TRBV11-2	TGTGCCAGCAGCTTAGGCAGGGGGGAGACCCAGTACTTC	CASSLGRGETQYF
.	TRBJ2-7	.	TRBV3-1/TRBV3-2	TGTGCCAGCAGCCAGGGAGGCTACGAGCAGTACTTC	CASSQGGYEQYF
TRBD1	TRBJ2-7	.	TRBV28	TGTGCCAGCAGTTTCCCCCAGGGACAGGGTAGGGACGAGCAGTACTTC	CASSFPQGQGRDEQYF
.	TRBJ2-3	once	TRBV25-1	TGTGCCAGCAGACTAGATGCGGATACGCAGTATTTT	CASRLDADTQYF
TRBD2	TRBJ2-7	.	TRBV4-2	TGTGCCAGCAGCCAAGATCGGGGGGACTACGAGCAGTACTTC	CASSQDRGDYEQYF
TRBD1	TRBJ2-7	.	TRBV5-1	TGCGCCAGCAGCTTGGAGACAGGGAGCCACGAGCAGTACTTC	CASSLETGSHEQYF
TRBD1	TRBJ1-1	.	TRBV5-1	TGCGCCAGCAGCTCTTTACCGGGACAGGGGTACACTGAAGCTTTCTTT	CASSSLPGQGYTEAFF
.	TRBJ1-2	.	TRBV28	TGTGCCAGCTGGGGTCGGGGGTCCGGCTACACCTTC	CASWGRGSGYTF
.	TRBJ1-1	.	TRBV6-5	TGTGCCAGCAGTTGGGGCAGGGATCCTGAAGCTTTCTTT	CASSWGRDPEAFF
TRBD1	TRBJ1-1	.	TRBV28	TGTGCCAGCAGTCCAGGGACAGGGTTGACTGAAGCTTTCTTT	CASSPGTGLTEAFF
.	TRBJ1-1	.	TRBV2	TGTGCCAGCAGTGACCCGGGAGGGCCGAACACTGAAGCTTTCTTT	CASSDPGGPNTEAFF
.	TRBJ2-5	many	TRBV4-1	TGCGCCAGCAGCCCCCCCGGAGCCCCGGCCCAGTACTTC	CASSPPGAPAQYF
.	TRBJ2-2	once	TRBV27	TGTGCCAGCAGTTTAAACCTCCCAGGCACCGGGGAGCTGTTTTTT	CASSLNLPGTGELFF
.	TRBJ2-2	.	TRBV5-6	TGTGCCAGCAGCTTGGTATGGCAGGGCACCACCACCGGGGAGCTGTTTTTT	CASSLVWQGTTTGELFF
TRBD2	TRBJ2-1	.	TRBV5-1	TGCGCCAGCAGCTTGGCCGCGAAAACTAGCGGGATAGAGGATGAGCAGTTCTTC	CASSLAAKTSGIEDEQFF
TRBD1	TRBJ1-3	.	TRBV9	TGTGCCAGCAGCCGACAGGGTACCGGAAACACCATATATTTT	CASSRQGTGNTIYF
.	TRBJ2-3	.	TRBV28	TGTGCCAGTTCCGGGGGAGATACGCAGTATTTT	CASSGGDTQYF
TRBD2	TRBJ2-2	.	TRBV11-2	TGTGCCAGCAGCGGAGTTAGCGGGAAAACCGGGGAGCTGTTTTTT	CASSGVSGKTGELFF
.	TRBJ2-7	.	TRBV6-1	TGTGCCAGCAGTGACAGGGGTTTTTACGAGCAGTACTTC	CASSDRGFYEQYF
.	TRBJ2-1	.	TRBV5-1	TGCGCCAGCAGCTTGGGTGGCGGGCAGTCTAGGGGCTACAATGAGCAGTTCTTC	CASSLGGGQSRGYNEQFF
TRBD1	TRBJ2-5	.	TRBV11-2	TGTGCCAGCAGCCCGGACAGGGGCAACCAAGAGACCCAGTACTTC	CASSPDRGNQETQYF
TRBD2	TRBJ2-5	.	TRBV3-1/TRBV3-2	TGTGCCAGCAGCCTTAGGACTAGCGGGAGGGCCGATCAAGAGACCCAGTACTTC	CASSLRTSGRADQETQYF
TRBD1	TRBJ1-1	few	TRBV9	TGTGCCAGCAGCGTAGTGGCAGGGGGTGACACTGAAGCTTTCTTT	CASSVVAGGDTEAFF
.	TRBJ2-7	.	TRBV4-1	TGCGCCAGCACCCTAACAGGGTCGGGATCCTACGAGCAGTACTTC	CASTLTGSGSYEQYF
.	TRBJ2-2	.	TRBV27	TGTGCCAGCAGTATAAACAGGGTCTGGGGCACCGGGGAGCTGTTTTTT	CASSINRVWGTGELFF
TRBD1	TRBJ1-5	once	TRBV19	TGTGCCAGTAGTAGTACCGGGACAGGGGGGACTCAGCCCCAGCATTTT	CASSSTGTGGTQPQHF
.	TRBJ1-5	once	TRBV5-8	TGTGCCAGCAGCCGCTTTTCTAGCAATCAGCCCCAGCATTTT	CASSRFSSNQPQHF
.	TRBJ1-2	.	TRBV28	TGTGCCAGCAGTTTGGGAGGGCCAATGGGCTATGGCTACACCTTC	CASSLGGPMGYGYTF